What follows are 5 T cell receptor beta chains derived from one specimen sequenced in a study of post-analysis software for immune sequencing data. Findings of the study overall: In patients, TRBV5-6, TRBV5-1 and TRBV20-1 belonged to five TRBV segments found more frequently than in controls.

No antigen is known for these receptors. Libraries were made from TCR beta cDNA, and they carried unique molecular identifiers. TCRdb itself ran the PCR reads through MiXCR, one entry per CDR3 protein. The sample lists approximately 250,000 distinct CDR3 sequences; 36% were seen once. The specimen was blood. The receptors originated from a girl aged 10 to 17 with multiple sclerosis.

This clonotype was seen once. The CDR3 is CASIMDSSYNEQFF. The DNA of the CDR3 is TGTGCCAGCATCATGGACAGCTCCTACAATGAGCAGTTCTTC. The gene calls are TRBV12-3 or TRBV12-4 and TRBJ2-1, with a weak D call TRBD1 (6 bases). V was clipped by 7 bases and J by 0 bases, with 10 bases between them. CDR3 size: 14 residues.

V gene TRBV11-2 combines with J gene TRBJ2-6, with a weak D call TRBD2 (6 bases). Germline assignment: CDR1 SGHAT and CDR2 FQNNGV. The CDR3 is made up of 21 amino acids. V dropped 5 bases and J dropped 3 bases, with 29 bases sitting between them. CDR3 sequence (DNA): TGTGCCAGCAGCAAAAAGCGGAGGGCCTTTGCCCTGGATAGTGGGGCCAACGTCCTGACTTTC. Its translation: CASSKKRRAFALDSGANVLTF.

This clonotype occurred a few times. This clone may be a read error of a much larger clone one base away. V and J are TRBV12-3 or TRBV12-4 and TRBJ1-6; D possibly corresponds to TRBD1 (5 bases). The CDR3 consists of 16 residues. CDR3 loop: CASSLAPGGARSPPHF. The CDR3 DNA reads TGTGCCAGCAGTTTAGCCCCGGGTGGGGCTAGATCACCCCCCCACTTT.

This clonotype was seen ten or more times. The rearrangement joins TRBV6-5 to TRBJ2-7; 9 bases fit TRBD1. The CDR3 extends over 14 amino acids. Germline lookup yields CDR1 MNHEY and CDR2 SVGAGI. V shed 5 bases and J 4 bases; nucleotides not matched to a gene: 6. The CDR3, as DNA: TGTGCCAGCAGTGCCGGGACAGGGTATTACGAGCAGTACTTC. It is translated as CASSAGTGYYEQYF.

The chain employs TRBV5-1 and TRBJ2-7; tentative D call: TRBD2 (5 bases). Trimming shortened V by 5 bases and J by 3 bases, and 21 bases separated the two germline ends. This CDR3 spans 16 amino acids. Germline V gives CDR1 SGHRS, CDR2 YFSETQ. The CDR3, as DNA: TGCGCCAGCAGTGTCGGGTTTGGGCGGGCACGCTACGAGCAGTACTTC. Translating it yields CASSVGFGRARYEQYF.